The rows below give T cell receptor beta chains drawn from one sample of a study of cytomegalovirus exposure and HLA in healthy donors. The method was immunoSEQ multiplex PCR; TCRdb's version includes in-frame clones alone and lacks a portion of them. The data hold under 150,000 clones, with approximately 80% observed a single time. Material for sequencing was PBMCs. All receptors come from a middle-aged woman in good health and CMV-seropositive. CDR3s include the opening cysteine and the closing phenylalanine or tryptophan. Each record gives: J gene, D gene, V gene, clone size, CDR3 protein, CDR3 DNA. The D gene is left open where the match is weak. Not all rows give a size; the values are once, few, many and, for expanded clones, a class.

>TRBJ2-7|TRBD2|TRBV19|-
CASRGTSGRREQYF
TGTGCCAGTAGGGGGACTAGCGGGAGGAGGGAGCAGTACTTC
>TRBJ2-5|TRBD1|TRBV6-5|-
CASSRTGGIAETQYF
TGTGCCAGCAGCCGTACAGGGGGTATCGCGGAGACCCAGTACTTC
>TRBJ2-3|-|TRBV7-2|-
CASSLSAVQAQYF
TGTGCCAGCAGCTTATCTGCCGTCCAGGCGCAGTATTTT
>TRBJ2-7|TRBD1|TRBV27|-
CASSKQGTYEQYF
TGTGCCAGCAGCAAACAGGGGACCTACGAGCAGTACTTC
>TRBJ2-3|-|TRBV18|-
CASSPSGASDTQYF
TGTGCCAGCTCACCATCAGGGGCGAGCGATACGCAGTATTTT
>TRBJ2-7|TRBD1|TRBV7-9|-
CSSAWTGTAGNPYEQYF
TGTTCCAGCGCTTGGACAGGGACGGCGGGAAACCCCTACGAGCAGTACTTC
>TRBJ2-2|TRBD2|TRBV27|-
CASSLKAGGPTGELFF
TGTGCCAGCAGTTTGAAAGCGGGAGGTCCCACCGGGGAGCTGTTTTTT
>TRBJ2-5|TRBD1|TRBV27|-
CASSPAGGQTQYF
TGTGCCAGCAGTCCGGCAGGGGGTCAGACCCAGTACTTC
>TRBJ2-7|TRBD2|TRBV28|-
CASSVGLAGVYEQYF
TGTGCCAGCAGTGTCGGACTAGCGGGAGTCTACGAGCAGTACTTC
>TRBJ1-4|TRBD1|TRBV6-1|-
CASSEVGTGGALGEKLFF
TGTGCCAGCAGTGAAGTAGGGACAGGGGGCGCATTAGGCGAAAAACTGTTTTTT
>TRBJ1-4|-|TRBV6-1|-
CATYTGKLFF
TGTGCCACCTATACAGGGAAACTGTTTTTT
>TRBJ2-7|-|TRBV5-1|-
CASSLAGGGSSYEQYF
TGCGCCAGCAGCTTGGCAGGGGGCGGGAGCTCCTACGAGCAGTACTTC
>TRBJ2-7|TRBD2|TRBV15|-
CATSREAGRRYEQYF
TGTGCCACCAGCAGAGAAGCGGGAAGGAGATACGAGCAGTACTTC
>TRBJ2-7|-|TRBV5-1|-
CASSLSQPANTYEQYF
TGCGCCAGCAGCTTGTCACAGCCAGCAAACACCTACGAGCAGTACTTC
>TRBJ2-7|-|TRBV6-1|-
CASSEAPGSLYEQYF
TGTGCCAGCAGTGAAGCCCCGGGGTCGCTCTACGAGCAGTACTTC
>TRBJ1-2|-|TRBV5-1|-
CASSLETANYGYTF
TGCGCCAGCAGCTTGGAGACAGCTAACTATGGCTACACCTTC
>TRBJ2-7|-|TRBV28|-
CASSLGTFYEQYF
TGTGCCAGCAGTTTAGGGACTTTTTACGAGCAGTACTTC
>TRBJ1-2|-|TRBV7-2|-
CASSFQGWNYGYTF
TGTGCCAGCAGCTTCCAGGGGTGGAACTATGGCTACACCTTC
>TRBJ2-3|TRBD2|TRBV5-1|-
CASSSGLAGADTQYF
TGCGCCAGCAGCTCGGGACTAGCGGGAGCAGATACGCAGTATTTT
>TRBJ2-5|-|TRBV27|once
CASSFQSAETQYF
TGTGCCAGCAGTTTCCAGTCCGCAGAGACCCAGTACTTC
>TRBJ2-1|TRBD2|TRBV10-1|few
CASSPGTSGTNEQFF
TGCGCCAGCAGTCCCGGGACTAGCGGGACAAATGAGCAGTTCTTC
>TRBJ2-1|TRBD2|TRBV9|-
CASSTLAGGYNEQFF
TGTGCCAGCAGCACCCTAGCGGGGGGGTACAATGAGCAGTTCTTC
>TRBJ1-5|-|TRBV10-2|-
CASSEPAGISNQPQHF
TGCGCCAGCAGTGAGCCCGCGGGGATTAGCAATCAGCCCCAGCATTTT
>TRBJ2-1|TRBD1|TRBV5-1|-
CASSPLDRVDEQFF
TGCGCCAGCAGCCCCTTGGACAGGGTGGATGAGCAGTTCTTC
>TRBJ2-3|-|TRBV5-1|few
CASSSQGRTDTQYF
TGCGCCAGCAGCTCACAGGGGAGGACAGATACGCAGTATTTT
>TRBJ2-5|-|TRBV2|-
CASGQGGQETQYF
TGTGCCAGCGGCCAGGGAGGACAAGAGACCCAGTACTTC
>TRBJ2-1|-|TRBV30|-
CAWQPGASYNEQFF
TGTGCCTGGCAACCAGGGGCTTCCTACAATGAGCAGTTCTTC
>TRBJ2-7|TRBD1|TRBV6-7|-
CASSYSMVRGPNYEQYF
TGTGCCAGCAGTTACTCGATGGTTAGGGGGCCCAACTACGAGCAGTACTTC
>TRBJ2-7|-|TRBV6-1|-
CASSEGTAYEQYF
TGTGCCAGCAGTGAAGGGACAGCATACGAGCAGTACTTC
>TRBJ2-7|-|TRBV27|-
CASRDGAYEQYF
TGTGCCAGCAGGGACGGGGCCTACGAGCAGTACTTC
>TRBJ2-4|TRBD1|TRBV19|-
CASSGTGSNIQYF
TGTGCCAGTTCCGGGACAGGGTCAAACATTCAGTACTTC
>TRBJ2-1|-|TRBV7-8|-
CASSLSSLPNEQFF
TGTGCCAGCAGCTTGTCTTCCCTTCCCAATGAGCAGTTCTTC
>TRBJ1-2|-|TRBV28|-
CASRMDGVSGYTF
TGTGCCAGCAGGATGGACGGGGTTAGCGGCTACACCTTC
>TRBJ1-2|TRBD1|TRBV25-1|-
CASSEYPAGGNYGYTF
TGTGCCAGCAGTGAATATCCCGCAGGGGGGAACTATGGCTACACCTTC
>TRBJ2-2|TRBD1|TRBV19|once
CASSIGGQGAGELFF
TGTGCCAGTAGTATAGGGGGACAGGGGGCCGGGGAGCTGTTTTTT
>TRBJ2-2|-|TRBV5-1|-
CASSLGSAGELFF
TGCGCCAGCAGCTTGGGGTCGGCCGGGGAGCTGTTTTTT
>TRBJ1-6|TRBD1|TRBV6-5|-
CASSSNTGTGSPPLHF
TGTGCCAGCAGTTCCAATACCGGGACAGGGTCTCCACCCCTCCACTTT
>TRBJ2-7|TRBD2|TRBV4-1|-
CASSQGLAGLYEQYF
TGCGCCAGCAGCCAGGGACTAGCGGGTCTCTACGAGCAGTACTTC
>TRBJ2-1|TRBD2|TRBV7-9|-
CASSELPGLALNEQFF
TGTGCCAGCAGCGAGCTCCCGGGACTAGCCTTGAATGAGCAGTTCTTC
>TRBJ1-5|TRBD1|TRBV19|-
CASSGQGRSNQPQHF
TGTGCCAGTAGCGGACAGGGGCGTAGCAATCAGCCCCAGCATTTT
>TRBJ2-3|-|TRBV7-9|few
CASSRWQTTTDTQYF
TGTGCCAGCAGCCGGTGGCAGACTACCACAGATACGCAGTATTTT
>TRBJ2-5|-|TRBV7-6|few
CASSLYESAKETQYF
TGTGCCAGCAGCCTCTACGAAAGCGCAAAAGAGACCCAGTACTTC
>TRBJ2-5|TRBD1|TRBV28|-
CASSPWDRGRETQYF
TGTGCCAGCAGTCCGTGGGACAGGGGGCGGGAGACCCAGTACTTC
>TRBJ2-3|-|TRBV28|-
CASSRSAPDTQYF
TGTGCCAGCAGTCGGTCTGCGCCCGATACGCAGTATTTT
>TRBJ1-1|TRBD1|TRBV19|-
CASSKGRGGLNTEAFF
TGTGCCAGTAGCAAAGGGAGAGGGGGCTTGAACACTGAAGCTTTCTTT
>TRBJ1-4|-|TRBV28|-
CASNGGPNEKLFF
TGTGCCAGCAACGGAGGGCCTAATGAAAAACTGTTTTTT
>TRBJ2-2|-|TRBV15|-
CATSSRRRYTGELFF
TGTGCCACCAGCTCCCGGAGGAGGTACACCGGGGAGCTGTTTTTT
>TRBJ2-7|TRBD1|TRBV6-5|-
CASRDPGQGAYEQYF
TGTGCCAGCAGGGATCCGGGACAGGGGGCCTACGAGCAGTACTTC
>TRBJ2-2|TRBD1|TRBV7-9|-
CASSSTGQGTGELFF
TGTGCCAGCAGCTCGACGGGACAGGGCACCGGGGAGCTGTTTTTT
>TRBJ2-1|-|TRBV11-3|-
CASRPQGVNEQFF
TGTGCCAGCAGACCACAAGGGGTGAATGAGCAGTTCTTC
>TRBJ1-1|-|TRBV11-3|-
CASSLGVGATEAFF
TGTGCCAGCAGCTTAGGCGTGGGGGCAACTGAAGCTTTCTTT
>TRBJ2-1|-|TRBV19|-
CASTPSSEREQFF
TGTGCCAGTACCCCTTCGAGTGAACGGGAGCAGTTCTTC
>TRBJ2-3|TRBD2|TRBV5-4|few
CASSLAYGTSGRGTDTQYF
TGTGCCAGCAGCTTGGCCTATGGGACTAGCGGGAGGGGCACAGATACGCAGTATTTT
>TRBJ2-7|TRBD2|TRBV28|-
CASSSLLAGASYEQYF
TGTGCCAGCAGTTCCCTACTAGCGGGGGCCTCCTACGAGCAGTACTTC
>TRBJ2-1|TRBD1|TRBV5-4|-
CASSRPGQGFSTYNEQFF
TGTGCCAGCAGCCGTCCGGGACAGGGATTTTCTACCTACAATGAGCAGTTCTTC
>TRBJ1-1|-|TRBV7-9|few
CSSSLEGRRAFF
TGTTCCAGCAGCTTAGAAGGCAGGCGAGCTTTCTTT
>TRBJ2-1|-|TRBV23-1|-
CASSQLVDRRDDNEQFF
TGCGCCAGCAGTCAACTCGTCGACAGGAGAGACGACAATGAGCAGTTCTTC